This T cell receptor beta chain was recorded in a study of blood T cell repertoires in COVID-19. On the study more broadly: Sites across the United States, Italy and Spain contributed samples from acute and convalescent COVID-19. PBMCs, B-cell-depleted T cells, or T cells provided the cDNA or gDNA that made up the material.

Original processing methods: Nucleated cell number was recorded as an estimate derived from reference gene primer amplification. TCRdb keeps only in-frame clones here, not all; method: immunoSEQ multiplex PCR. From that table come the V and J calls and clone size; the DNA was used to work out D and trimming. The repertoire holds approximately 300,000 clones, with around 89% as singletons. This clone was counted between two and nine times. V was cut by 4 bases and J by 2 bases, with 12 bases left in between. The CDR3 has 14 residues. Per germline, CDR1 MNHEY and CDR2 SVGAGI. The specimen was peripheral blood. The genes are TRBV6-5 and TRBJ2-7; D not resolved. The receptor was derived from a young man who had recovered from COVID-19. The CDR3 here is CASSFRKYTYEQYF. Written as DNA, the CDR3 is TGTGCCAGCAGTTTCCGAAAATACACCTACGAGCAGTACTTC.